Listed below are T cell receptor beta chains from one sample, sequenced in a study of cytomegalovirus exposure and HLA in healthy donors. Sequencing used immunoSEQ multiplex PCR; TCRdb keeps in-frame clones, though not all of them. The sample has around 170,000 clones; over 80% are singletons. Sequencing was performed on PBMCs. The receptors shown here come from a man aged 40-50 years in good health and CMV-seropositive. The CDR3 runs from the conserved cysteine through the conserved F or W. A D gene is named only where the DNA matches it firmly. Size is omitted from some rows. Given values are once, few, many or a class for expanded clones.

TRBV29-1	TRBJ2-1	-	TRBD1	TGCAGCGTTGTGGGTGAAGGACAGGGAAACTACCAGGGGCAGTTCTTC	CSVVGEGQGNYQGQFF
TRBV9	TRBJ2-3	-	-	TGTGCCAGCAGCGGGGCACCCACAGATACGCAGTATTTT	CASSGAPTDTQYF
TRBV4-2	TRBJ2-5	-	TRBD1	TGTGCCAGCAGCCAAGGACAGGGTGGAGAGACCCAGTACTTC	CASSQGQGGETQYF
TRBV21-1	TRBJ1-1	-	-	TGTGCCAGCAGGCCTCCGGGACAGGGGAGCACTGAAGCTTTCTTT	CASRPPGQGSTEAFF
TRBV19	TRBJ1-2	-	-	TGTGCCAGTAGTCAAGCGGGACTTGCGTATGGCTACACCTTC	CASSQAGLAYGYTF
TRBV4-1	TRBJ2-3	once	TRBD2	TGCGCCAGCAGCCAAGATATCGGACGGGGGGGCACAGATACGCAGTATTTT	CASSQDIGRGGTDTQYF
TRBV21-1	TRBJ2-7	-	-	TGTGCCAGCAGCAGACCGGGACAGGGGGTCTACGAGCAGTACTTC	CASSRPGQGVYEQYF
TRBV4-1	TRBJ2-6	few	-	TGCGCCAGCAGCCAAGGTCTCCTCGGTGCTGGGGCCAACGTCCTGACTTTC	CASSQGLLGAGANVLTF
TRBV5-3	TRBJ2-7	few	TRBD2	TGTGCCAGAAGCTTGGGGGTAGCGGGGGGTCCTAACTCCTACGAGCAGTACTTC	CARSLGVAGGPNSYEQYF
TRBV5-6	TRBJ1-3	many	TRBD1	TGTGCCAGCAGCTGGGGACAGGGTGGAAACACCATATATTTT	CASSWGQGGNTIYF
TRBV19	TRBJ2-5	-	TRBD1	TGTGCCAGTAGCATTCAGACAGGGAATACAGAGACCCAGTACTTC	CASSIQTGNTETQYF
TRBV15	TRBJ2-5	-	-	TGTGCCACCAGCAGAGATAGGGGGGAGACCCAGTACTTC	CATSRDRGETQYF
TRBV5-1	TRBJ2-3	-	-	TGCGCCAGCGGACTGCCTTACACAGATACGCAGTATTTT	CASGLPYTDTQYF
TRBV6-1	TRBJ2-7	-	TRBD1	TGTGCCAGCAGTGGGGCCGGGACAGGAGCCTACGAGCAGTACTTC	CASSGAGTGAYEQYF
TRBV14	TRBJ2-3	-	TRBD2	TGTGCCAGCAGCCTAAAGACTAGCGGGGTCCTCACAGATACGCAGTATTTT	CASSLKTSGVLTDTQYF
TRBV6-5	TRBJ2-2	-	-	TGTGCCAGCAGTTACTGGAGGGTCGCCGGGGAGCTGTTTTTT	CASSYWRVAGELFF
TRBV2	TRBJ2-5	-	-	TGTGCCAGCAGTGAAATCGGGGGACTTGGGGAGACCCAGTACTTC	CASSEIGGLGETQYF
TRBV5-6	TRBJ1-5	-	-	TGTGCCAGCAGCTTGGGGGCAGGCCGATACGGCCAGCCCCAGCATTTT	CASSLGAGRYGQPQHF
TRBV7-6	TRBJ2-7	-	-	TGTGCCAGCAGCTTCGGACATGGATACGAGCAGTACTTC	CASSFGHGYEQYF
TRBV7-8	TRBJ2-7	-	-	TGTGCCAGCAGGGAGGGATCCGAGCAGTACTTC	CASREGSEQYF
TRBV19	TRBJ1-3	-	-	TGTGCCAGTAGTATTACTTTGCGCAGGGCTGGAAACACCATATATTTT	CASSITLRRAGNTIYF
TRBV6-5	TRBJ2-5	-	TRBD2	TGTGCCAGCAGTTGGCGGGGGGGTTTAGAGACCCAGTACTTC	CASSWRGGLETQYF
TRBV7-8	TRBJ2-2	-	-	TGTGCCAGCAGCTTTAACAGGGCGCCGAACACCGGGGAGCTGTTTTTT	CASSFNRAPNTGELFF
TRBV30	TRBJ1-1	-	-	TGTGCCTGGAAATCTCGTTGGCTCGCAGCTTTCTTT	CAWKSRWLAAFF
TRBV10-1	TRBJ2-5	-	-	TGCGCCAGCAGTGTAGACAGCCTGAAAGAGACCCAGTACTTC	CASSVDSLKETQYF
TRBV25-1	TRBJ2-7	-	TRBD1	TGTGCCAGCAGTGGCCGGGACAGGGGCTACGAGCAGTACTTC	CASSGRDRGYEQYF
TRBV6-5	TRBJ2-7	-	-	TGTGCCAGCGGACACTACGAGCAGTACTTC	CASGHYEQYF
TRBV10-2	TRBJ2-3	-	TRBD2	TGCGCCAGCAGTGAGTCCTCTAGCGGGGGGACAGATACGCAGTATTTT	CASSESSSGGTDTQYF
TRBV30	TRBJ2-5	-	-	TGTGCCTGGAGTCCAGGGTCAGGGGAGACCCAGTACTTC	CAWSPGSGETQYF
TRBV2	TRBJ1-1	few	-	TGTGCCAGTAGACAGGAGGCATTAGAGAACACTGAAGCTTTCTTT	CASRQEALENTEAFF
TRBV18	TRBJ2-1	once	-	TGTGCCAGCTCACCCCAGCGTTCGGGTAATGAGCAGTTCTTC	CASSPQRSGNEQFF
TRBV27	TRBJ2-7	-	TRBD1	TGTGCCAGCAGTTTATCGACAGGGGGTACCTACGAGCAGTACTTC	CASSLSTGGTYEQYF
TRBV10-3	TRBJ2-7	-	TRBD1	TGTGCCATCAGGATCGGACAGGGAGAATACGAGCAGTACTTC	CAIRIGQGEYEQYF
TRBV5-5	TRBJ1-4	-	TRBD1	TGTGCCAGCAGCTCAAACCGGGACAGAGTCTATACCCATGTTTTT	CASSSNRDRVYTHVF
TRBV7-3	TRBJ1-6	-	-	TGTGCCAGCAGCTCCGTTTATAATTCACCCCTCCACTTT	CASSSVYNSPLHF
TRBV28	TRBJ2-7	-	TRBD1	TGTGCCAGCAGGGTTCTTACCGCGGGACAGGGTACCGAGCAGTACTTC	CASRVLTAGQGTEQYF
TRBV28	TRBJ2-2	-	TRBD1	TGTGCCAGCAGTTTGCGACAGGGGGCCCCCGGGGAGCTGTTTTTT	CASSLRQGAPGELFF
TRBV30	TRBJ2-7	-	-	TGTGCCTGGAGTGTACCCCCAGGGGCGTTCGGCGAGCAGTACTTC	CAWSVPPGAFGEQYF
TRBV10-3	TRBJ2-7	once	-	TGTGCCATCAGAGAAGTCTCCTACGAGCAGTACTTC	CAIREVSYEQYF
TRBV27	TRBJ2-1	-	-	TGTGCCAGCAGTCGAACTGTGTACAATGAGCAGTTCTTC	CASSRTVYNEQFF
TRBV7-9	TRBJ2-7	once	-	TGTGCCAGCAGCTCGGACTCCGCCTACGAGCAGTACTTC	CASSSDSAYEQYF
TRBV28	TRBJ1-5	-	TRBD1	TGTGCCAGCAGTCCCCCAGGGGGTGGCAATCAGCCCCAGCATTTT	CASSPPGGGNQPQHF
TRBV7-2	TRBJ1-1	-	-	TGTGCCAGCAGCTTAACGACAGGTGGGAACACTGAAGCTTTCTTT	CASSLTTGGNTEAFF
TRBV19	TRBJ1-1	few	-	TGTGCCAGTAGTGATCTCAGGGGCATCGGCACTGAAGCTTTCTTT	CASSDLRGIGTEAFF
TRBV30	TRBJ2-1	-	-	TGTGCCTGGAGTAGGGGTCGGCTCAATGAGCAGTTCTTC	CAWSRGRLNEQFF
TRBV5-1	TRBJ1-5	once	TRBD1	TGCGCCAGCAGCTTCATGGGCCTATTCCGGGACAGCGATGGTCATAGCAATCAGCCCCAGCATTTT	CASSFMGLFRDSDGHSNQPQHF